This T cell receptor (beta chain) appears in the sequencing data of a study of a mutant IDH1 vaccine in newly diagnosed glioma. Whole-study context: Patients got their first vaccination 4-6 weeks after radiotherapy alone, or with temozolomide cycles. General study points: It was just under 95% of patients that developed vaccine-induced immune responses.

Time point here: week 5, during vaccination. Every single dose of the vaccine, 300 ug of mutant IDH1 20-mer peptide, came with topical imiquimod. Assay used: immunoSEQ multiplex PCR; TCRdb lists only in-frame clones, some missing. The table lists 50,000 to 55,000 clones, approximately 78% of them singletons. To note about this clone: The antigen is unknown.

This clonotype was obtained from a man aged 45 to 65 with glioma. The sequencing used PBMCs, collected from a glioma patient whose treatment included an IDH1 peptide vaccine.

Written as DNA, the CDR3 is TGTGCCAGCAATACTAGGACTAGCGGGGGTAGGGATACGCAGTATTTT. This encodes CASNTRTSGGRDTQYF. This chain links TRBV28 with TRBJ2-3; 13 bases are a match to TRBD2. The CDR3 has 16 residues. Per the germline V gene, CDR1 is MDHEN and CDR2 is SYDVKM. V shed 7 bases, J shed 6 bases, and the junction held 10 bases outside the gene matches.